The rows below give T cell receptor beta chains drawn from one sample of a study of graft-versus-host responses after intestinal transplantation. The data were produced by immunoSEQ multiplex PCR, yet TCRdb's version contains in-frame clones alone and is incomplete. This table holds 43,000 or so clones, around 96% found once. This material consisted of PBMCs, taken approximately 350 days after intestinal transplant. These receptors were taken from a human patient who received an intestinal transplant, so some T cells may come from the graft donor. CDR3s include the opening cysteine and the closing phenylalanine or tryptophan. A D gene is named only where the DNA matches it firmly. The size of a clone is reported for some rows only, either as once, few or many, or as a class for expanded clones.

clone size,D gene,V gene,J gene,CDR3 DNA,CDR3 protein
.,.,TRBV11-3,TRBJ2-5,TGTGCCAGCAGCTTAGGGGCCGCTGCGGGGGAGACCCAGTACTTC,CASSLGAAAGETQYF
once,.,TRBV6-5,TRBJ1-3,TGTGCCAGCAGGCTCCGGGCCTCAGGAAACACCATATATTTT,CASRLRASGNTIYF
.,.,TRBV4-1,TRBJ1-1,TGCGCCAGCAGCCAAACAGTAGGCACTGAAGCTTTCTTT,CASSQTVGTEAFF
.,TRBD1,TRBV2,TRBJ1-1,TGTGCCAGCAGGGACAGGGTCGGGAACACTGAAGCTTTCTTT,CASRDRVGNTEAFF
once,.,TRBV4-1,TRBJ2-7,TGCGCCAGCAGTCAGACCTGGGGCTCCTACGAGCAGTACTTC,CASSQTWGSYEQYF
.,.,TRBV7-9,TRBJ2-5,TGTGCCAGCAGCTATTACAGGGTAGCGGAGACCCAGTACTTC,CASSYYRVAETQYF
.,.,TRBV5-6,TRBJ2-7,TGTGCCAGCAGCTTTTCAGGGACGGCTATGTGGCAGTACTTC,CASSFSGTAMWQYF
once,.,TRBV18,TRBJ1-3,TGTGCCAGCTCCCACTCGGAAGCCGCCTCTGGAAACACCATATATTTT,CASSHSEAASGNTIYF
.,TRBD1,TRBV6-5,TRBJ2-7,TGTGCCAGCAACGGACAGGGTTCCTACGAGCAGTACTTC,CASNGQGSYEQYF
.,.,TRBV28,TRBJ2-2,TGTGCCAGCAGTCCAAGCACCGGGGAGCTGTTTTTT,CASSPSTGELFF
.,.,TRBV28,TRBJ2-1,TGTGCCAGCAGTTCCCTAGGGGGAGGGTGGTACAATGAGCAGTTCTTC,CASSSLGGGWYNEQFF
.,TRBD2,TRBV28,TRBJ2-7,TGTGCCAGCACCGGGGGGTCCCGCTACGAGCAGTACTTC,CASTGGSRYEQYF
.,.,TRBV14,TRBJ2-7,TGTGCCAGCAGCCAAGATCTAGGGATATCGTACGAGCAGTACTTC,CASSQDLGISYEQYF
.,.,TRBV19,TRBJ1-5,TGTGCCAGTAGTATCCAGGGTAGGGGCAATCAGCCCCAGCATTTT,CASSIQGRGNQPQHF
.,.,TRBV6-5,TRBJ1-2,TGTGCCATCAGTGAGTCTGGGGGGGGCTACACCTTC,CAISESGGGYTF
once,TRBD1,TRBV6-1,TRBJ1-1,TGTGCCAGCAGGGAGACAGGGATGAACACTGAAGCTTTCTTT,CASRETGMNTEAFF
.,TRBD2,TRBV18,TRBJ2-3,TGTGCCAGCTCACCACGTGCGGGAGGAACAGATACGCAGTATTTT,CASSPRAGGTDTQYF
.,.,TRBV6-1,TRBJ1-6,TGTGCCAGCAGTGACGAGGGTCTGAGGGGTCCACCCCTCCACTTT,CASSDEGLRGPPLHF
.,TRBD1,TRBV6-5,TRBJ1-5,TGTGCCAGCAGTTGGCAGACAGGGAGCAATCAGCCCCAGCATTTT,CASSWQTGSNQPQHF
.,.,TRBV10-3,TRBJ1-4,TGTGCCATCAGTGATCCAAGAGAGAGAGCGATGAAACTGTTTTTT,CAISDPRERAMKLFF
.,TRBD2,TRBV5-4,TRBJ2-1,TGTGCCAGCACCCCCCCGGGGGGAAACAATGAGCAGTTCTTC,CASTPPGGNNEQFF
.,.,TRBV11-1,TRBJ1-2,TGTGCCAGCAGCTATATGGGGGGGAGTAACTATGGCTACACCTTC,CASSYMGGSNYGYTF
.,.,TRBV5-1,TRBJ1-1,TGCGCCAGCAGCGCCACAGGGTCGGGGACTGAAGCTTTCTTT,CASSATGSGTEAFF
.,.,TRBV10-2,TRBJ1-5,TGCGCCAGCAGTGAGATCGGCGACCGGGATGGGGATCAGCCCCAGCATTTT,CASSEIGDRDGDQPQHF
.,TRBD2,TRBV7-2,TRBJ2-1,TGTGCCAGCAGCTTAGTCGGACTAGCGGGAGGGCATCTCGGGGTGCAGTTCTTC,CASSLVGLAGGHLGVQFF
.,TRBD2,TRBV6-6,TRBJ2-3,TGTGCCAGCAGTTATATAGCGGGCGGCGGGGCAGATACGCAGTATTTT,CASSYIAGGGADTQYF
.,.,TRBV16,TRBJ2-3,TGTGCCAGCAGCCAAAACGGCGGGGTTACGACAGATACGCAGTATTTT,CASSQNGGVTTDTQYF
.,.,TRBV6-6,TRBJ2-3,TGTGCCAGCAGCGTACCCATGGAGCGAGATACGCAGTATTTT,CASSVPMERDTQYF
.,.,TRBV28,TRBJ1-2,TGTGCCAGCACCACTCAGGACGGGAGGGGTGGCTACACCTTC,CASTTQDGRGGYTF
.,.,TRBV6-5,TRBJ1-1,TGTGCCAGCAAATTGAACACTGAAGCTTTCTTT,CASKLNTEAFF
once,TRBD2,TRBV6-5,TRBJ2-7,TGTGCCAGCAGTTACCCCGGAGCGGGAGGGCCGAATGAGCAGTACTTC,CASSYPGAGGPNEQYF
.,.,TRBV2,TRBJ1-3,TGTGCCAGCAACTCACAGGGTCCAGGAAACACCATATATTTT,CASNSQGPGNTIYF
.,.,TRBV5-1,TRBJ2-3,TGCGCCAGCAGCTTGGACAGGGCCACAGATACGCAGTATTTT,CASSLDRATDTQYF
.,TRBD1,TRBV7-9,TRBJ1-1,TGTGCCAGCAGCCGACAGGGGGGCATGAACACTGAAGCTTTCTTT,CASSRQGGMNTEAFF
once,.,TRBV4-1,TRBJ1-5,TGCGCCAGCAGCCAAGAGGGGCATCAGCCCCAGCATTTT,CASSQEGHQPQHF
.,.,TRBV11-2,TRBJ2-7,TGTGCCAGCAGCTTAGATATATCGGAGGGGTACTTC,CASSLDISEGYF
few,TRBD2,TRBV9,TRBJ2-7,TGTGCCAGCAGCGTGTCTAGCGGGAGGGCGGAAGAGCAGTACTTC,CASSVSSGRAEEQYF
.,TRBD1,TRBV2,TRBJ1-4,TGTGCCAGCAGTGAAGCGCCGGGGACAGCTAATGAGCAACTGTTTTTT,CASSEAPGTANEQLFF
.,.,TRBV9,TRBJ1-5,TGTGCCAGCAGCCAAAGTGGGTGGAGCAATCAGCCCCAGCATTTT,CASSQSGWSNQPQHF
.,TRBD1,TRBV6-5,TRBJ1-5,TGTGCCAGCAGTTTAAAGACGGGACAGTATCAGCCCCAGCATTTT,CASSLKTGQYQPQHF
.,TRBD2,TRBV2,TRBJ2-3,TGTGCCAGCAGTGCCGTGGGTCCGGTCGGACTAGCGGGAGCTTCAGATACGCAGTATTTT,CASSAVGPVGLAGASDTQYF
.,.,TRBV10-3,TRBJ2-1,TGTGCCATCAGTCTCGAGGGCGATGAGCAGTTCTTC,CAISLEGDEQFF
.,.,TRBV12-2,TRBJ2-1,TGTGCAAGTCGCTTAGCCGGGACTAGCGGGAGATATGAGCAGTTCTTC,CASRLAGTSGRYEQFF
.,TRBD2,TRBV10-1,TRBJ2-1,TGCGCCAGCAGTGAGTCCACTAGCGGGGGGCGCAACAATGAGCAGTTCTTC,CASSESTSGGRNNEQFF
.,.,TRBV19,TRBJ1-2,TGTGCCAGTACTGGACCCGGAGGCTATGGCTACACCTTC,CASTGPGGYGYTF
.,.,TRBV4-2,TRBJ2-1,TGTGCCAGCAGCCAAGACCCCGGACTTAACAATGAGCAGTTCTTC,CASSQDPGLNNEQFF
.,TRBD1,TRBV6-5,TRBJ2-7,TGTGCCAGCAGTTACTCGGGACAGGGAGTCTACGAGCAGTACTTC,CASSYSGQGVYEQYF
.,.,TRBV2,TRBJ1-2,TGTGCCAGTCGAGGGGCCCAAGACTATGGCTACGCCTTC,CASRGAQDYGYAF
.,.,TRBV27,TRBJ2-1,TGTGCCAGCAGTTTAAGTTCGGGGGCCTGGGGGGGAGCGGTTAGCTCCTACAATGAGCAGTTCTTC,CASSLSSGAWGGAVSSYNEQFF
once,.,TRBV27,TRBJ1-6,TGTGCCAGCAGTTTAGACAGAGGTTATTCACCCCTCCACTTT,CASSLDRGYSPLHF